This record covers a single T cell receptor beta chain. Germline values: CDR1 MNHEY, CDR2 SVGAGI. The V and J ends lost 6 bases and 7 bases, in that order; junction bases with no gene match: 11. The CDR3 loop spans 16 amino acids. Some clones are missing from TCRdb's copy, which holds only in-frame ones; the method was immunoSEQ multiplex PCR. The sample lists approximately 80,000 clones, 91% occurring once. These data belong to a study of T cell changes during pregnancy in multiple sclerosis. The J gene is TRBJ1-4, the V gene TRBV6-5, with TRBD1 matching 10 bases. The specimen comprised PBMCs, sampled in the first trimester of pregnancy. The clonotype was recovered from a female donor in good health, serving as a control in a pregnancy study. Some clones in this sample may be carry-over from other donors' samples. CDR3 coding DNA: TGTGCCAGCAGCTACGGACAGGGGGAAAATGGTGAAAAACTGTTTTTT. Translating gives CASSYGQGENGEKLFF.